A single sample gave rise to the 10 T cell receptor beta chains below, sequenced in a study of cytomegalovirus exposure and HLA in healthy donors. Use of 60 Vbeta and 13 Jbeta primers characterized the PCR. The table came from immunoSEQ multiplex PCR; TCRdb's copy has only in-frame clones and leaves some out. The sample has around 74,000 clones, around 79% seen once. The sample consisted of PBMCs. These receptors were obtained from a man in his thirties or forties in good health and CMV-seronegative.

The chain recombines TRBV18 with TRBJ1-1; D is unresolved. Trimming left V 3 bases short and J 2 bases short, with 10 bases between. Germline-derived CDR1 and CDR2 are KGHSH and LQKENI. The CDR3 covers 14 residues. Here the CDR3 reads CASSPGSGNTEAFF. CDR3 in DNA: TGTGCCAGCTCACCGGGTTCGGGTAACACTGAAGCTTTCTTT. Based on the CDR3 plus reference TRBV18 and TRBJ1-1, the full variable domain is NAGVMQNPRHLVRRRGQEARLRCSPMKGHSHVYWYRQLPEEGLKFMVYLQKENIIDESGMPKERFSAEFPKEGPSILRIQQVVRGDSAAYFCASSPGSGNTEAFFGQGTRLTVV.

This sequence joins TRBV28 and TRBJ2-1; 7 bases match TRBD2. The CDR3 runs to 18 residues. J lost 0 bases, V lost 4 bases, and 12 bases had no gene match. Germline V gives CDR1 MDHEN, CDR2 SYDVKM. The CDR3 region has the DNA TGTGCCAGCAGTTCCCCCCGGAAGCGGGGTAGCTCCTACAATGAGCAGTTCTTC. Amino acid sequence: CASSSPRKRGSSYNEQFF.

About this clone: The sample holds other DNA sequences that translate to the same CDR3. This rearrangement joins TRBV4-3 to TRBJ2-1; D may be TRBD2 (6 bases). Trimming removed 4 bases at V and 2 bases at J, with 12 bases between. Germline V lookup: CDR1 LGHNA, CDR2 YSLEER. The CDR3 contains 15 residues. The CDR3 nucleotides read TGCGCCAGCAGCCGATTAGCGGAGACCTACAATGAGCAGTTCTTC. It is translated as CASSRLAETYNEQFF.

The chain uses TRBV27 and TRBJ2-2; 7 positions agree with TRBD2. The CDR3 totals 17 residues. CDR1 and CDR2 (germline): MNHEY, SMNVEV (reference sequence). Germline trimming cut 6 bases from V and 5 bases from J; bases unmatched to any gene: 15. In DNA, the CDR3 is TGTGCCAGCAGGGGGGGAGGGAATAGTGTGAGGACCGGGGAGCTGTTTTTT. Encoded protein: CASRGGGNSVRTGELFF.

As for this clone: One end of the junction varies from germline; a read error may be responsible. The V call is TRBV29-1, the J call TRBJ2-1; no definite D call. The CDR3 sequence is 11 residues long. Germline values: CDR1 SQVTM, CDR2 ANQGSEA. CDR3 sequence: CSVGLYNERFF. The CDR3, as DNA: TGCAGCGTTGGGCTATACAATGAGCGGTTCTTC.

The chain uses TRBV27 and TRBJ2-1, with 7 nucleotides matching TRBD1. This CDR3 region has 17 residues. The V gene end was trimmed by 1 base and the J gene end by 5 bases; junction bases not matched to a gene: 11. Per germline, CDR1 MNHEY and CDR2 SMNVEV (reference sequence). This CDR3 reads CASSLLSRDSNNNEQFF. CDR3 DNA sequence: TGTGCCAGCAGTTTATTGTCAAGGGACAGCAACAACAATGAGCAGTTCTTC.

The gene calls are TRBV6-5 and TRBJ2-1; 8 bases line up with TRBD2. The V gene end was trimmed by 5 bases and the J gene end by 8 bases; junction bases not matched to a gene: 8. From germline, CDR1 is MNHEY and CDR2 SVGAGI. This CDR3 contains 14 residues. CDR3 protein: CASSAGRALDEQFF. The CDR3 nucleotides read TGTGCCAGCAGTGCCGGGAGGGCCCTCGATGAGCAGTTCTTC.

The V and J genes are TRBV2 and TRBJ2-3; 10 bases map to TRBD2. Trimming removed 6 bases from V and 11 bases from J; junction bases left unmatched: 2. The germline gives CDR1 SNHLY, CDR2 FYNNEI. The CDR3 extends over 11 amino acids. CDR3 loop: CASRLAGGQYF. The CDR3 nucleotides read TGTGCCAGCAGGTTAGCGGGAGGGCAGTATTTT.

The chain recombines TRBV9 with TRBJ1-3, with D perhaps matching TRBD1 (5 bases). The CDR3 runs to 16 residues. CDR1 and CDR2 (germline): SGDLS, YYNGEE. V lost 3 bases and J lost 0, with 13 bases in between. The CDR3 protein is CASSDTGLLSGNTIYF. The CDR3 nucleotides are TGTGCCAGCAGCGATACAGGACTACTCTCTGGAAACACCATATATTTT.

V is TRBV15 and J is TRBJ2-7, with a weak D call TRBD1 (6 bases). The CDR3 is 14 amino acids. Germline CDR1 reads LNHNV; CDR2 reads YYDKDF (reference sequence). With 3 bases removed from V and 3 bases from J, the gap between germline ends came to 12 bases. The CDR3 protein is CATSRYRDDYEQYF. CDR3 sequence (DNA): TGTGCCACCAGCAGGTACAGGGATGACTACGAGCAGTACTTC.